This TCR beta chain was identified in a study of regulatory T cells in long-lasting Graves disease (dated by TCRdb to 2020 to 2022). Background on the whole study: Antithyroid drugs had been taken for less than 3 months by newly diagnosed Graves' disease patients. Persistent Graves' disease patients were compared with newly diagnosed Graves' disease patients by peripheral blood TCR sequencing and RNA sequencing. The study was registered as a clinical trial and conducted in China. A total of around 35 samples were covered by TCR sequencing, comprising roughly 13 persistent and around 20 newly diagnosed Graves' disease patients. What the research found in general, with its limitations: Only the TCR beta chain was sequenced and analyzed. More public clonotypes were shared among persistent patients (2,741) than among newly diagnosed patients (roughly 1,000). Because the primary lesion, thyroid tissue, could not be accessed, the study looked at peripheral blood alone. As a limitation, the authors acknowledged that the small sample size may reduce accuracy. Compared with newly diagnosed patients, persistent Graves' disease patients had lower TCR Shannon entropy and fewer highly expanded clones, which suggests clonal expansion. TRBV28, TRBJ1-2 and TRBJ2-5 were preferentially used in persistent disease, while TRBV20-1 and TRBJ2-1 were favored in newly diagnosed disease.

CDR1 and CDR2 were assigned from the germline V gene (reference sequence) as DFQATT and SNEGSKA. CDR3 length: 15 amino acids, cysteine to phenylalanine. Only CDR3 DNA is held: 45 bases, read in frame from base 1. V and J are truncated by 1 base and 3 bases respectively, leaving an intervening sequence of 13 bases. Libraries were built with multiplex PCR. TCRdb shows the sequencer as Illumina HiSeq 4000. CDR3 regions were amplified by Arm-PCR with iRepertoire HTBI primers to construct TCR beta libraries. Before sequencing, the PCR products went through gel purification. The original pipeline was this. A total of fewer than 65 TRBV and 14 TRBJ segments were identified across samples and were used for gene usage analysis of CDR3 amino acid clonotypes. COPE and FqMerger were used to merge filtered high-quality paired reads into contigs. BLAST was used to align contigs to the IMGT TRBV, TRBD and TRBJ reference genes, and CDR3 was defined following IMGT. Any clonotype with a frequency above 0.1% was counted as a highly expanded clone. Shannon entropy served as the measure of repertoire diversity, while the Gini coefficient captured V-J evenness. Public clonotypes were defined as clonotypes shared by more than one individual. The public reads were quality trimmed at Q25 with fastp and then assembled into clones with MiXCR by TCRdb, keeping productive beta chains. Identical CDR3 protein sequences are pooled into one entry, listed with their most common genes and DNA. The V and J calls reflect TCRdb's pipeline rather than the authors' work. This sample is represented by approximately 210,000 distinct CDR3 sequences; about a sixth of them were singletons. The top ten clonotypes cover 22% of the sample.

Reading the label with the study, this specimen's time point is: newly diagnosed GD, antithyroid drugs for less than 3 months. RNA was extracted from PBMCs in TRIzol for both TCR sequencing and RNA sequencing. Graves' disease was diagnosed according to American Thyroid Association guidelines. Recruitment of patients was carried out at an endocrinology department in Xi'an, China. Each patient gave approximately 10 milliliters of peripheral blood, collected in an EDTA anticoagulant tube. Ficoll Paque Plus density gradient separation was used to isolate PBMCs, and no further T cell sorting was performed. An Agilent 2100 Bioanalyzer and agarose gel were used to check RNA quality, and a NanoDrop 2000 was used to measure RNA concentration. This clonotype was seen repeatedly, ten times or more. The clone's antigen remains unknown. No base qualities exist here, and no much larger clone lies one base off it.

This chain joins TRBV20-1 to TRBJ1-5; 5 matching bases give a weak D call of TRBD1. The clonotype was recovered from a female donor with Graves disease. Specimen: peripheral blood mononuclear cells (PBMCs), collected at new diagnosis, from a patient treated with antithyroid drugs. DNA sequence: TGCAGTGCTAGAGTTCCTAAGGGGACCAATCAGCCCCAGCATTTT. This encodes CSARVPKGTNQPQHF.